This TCR beta chain was retrieved from a study of T cells after yellow fever vaccination. Germline CDR1 is SGHVS and CDR2 is FNYEAQ. The CDR3 is made up of 15 amino acids. The junction had 8 bases not matched to a gene; V was cut back by 5 bases and J by 8 bases. A remark on this clonotype: The antigen remains undetermined.

General study points: CD4 and CD8 compartments shared a small share of clonotypes. Post-booster reappearance was seen for most primary-vaccination clones (around 96% CD4, roughly 86% CD8). FACS-sorted repertoires could harbor abundant contaminating bulk-population clonotypes.

Production of TCR cDNA was by 5'RACE template switching, which also added a universal primer site and UMIs. MiXCR, run by TCRdb on the 5' RACE reads, gives a single entry per CDR3 protein. The sample carries about 550,000 distinct CDR3 sequences, 15% to 20% recorded once. This clonotype originated in a man under 40 who received the YFV17D yellow fever vaccine. Sequenced material: PBMCs, taken 15 days after the yellow fever booster vaccination. This sequence joins TRBV7-6 and TRBJ2-1, with 11 bases that match TRBD2. The CDR3 region is CASSIRLAGKDEQFF. CDR3 DNA: TGTGCCAGCAGCATCCGACTAGCGGGAAAGGATGAGCAGTTCTTC.